A single sample gave rise to the 8 T cell receptor beta chains below, sequenced in a study of CD8+CD57+ T cells in acquired aplastic anemia. Genomic DNA provided the template from which TCR beta VDJ and CDR3 profiles were obtained. TCRdb passed the reads through MiXCR, listing each CDR3 protein once. The profile shows 60,000 or so distinct CDR3 sequences, around 50% of them singletons. The sequencing sample was made of sorted CD4+, CD8+, or CD8+CD57+ T cells (not recorded which) from PBMCs. The receptors stem from a human donor in good health, serving as a control.

V and J are TRBV15 and TRBJ2-5; TRBD1 might be the D (5 bases). Germline V CDR1 and CDR2: LNHNV, YYDKDF (reference sequence). This CDR3 comprises 16 residues. V lost 3 bases, J lost 0 bases, and 14 bases lay in between. As DNA, the CDR3 is TGTGCCACCAGCAGGGCTAGGACAAGCAACCAAGAGACCCAGTACTTC. Amino acid sequence: CATSRARTSNQETQYF.

In this sample, this clonotype turned up a few times. The rearrangement joins TRBV2 to TRBJ2-1, with 8 bases identical to TRBD2. The CDR3 contains 16 residues. The ends lost 6 bases at V and 7 bases at J; junction bases unmatched: 14. Looked up from germline, CDR1 is SNHLY and CDR2 is FYNNEI. CDR3 protein: CASRDLSGGTFNEQFF. The DNA of the CDR3 is TGTGCCAGCAGAGACCTGAGCGGGGGAACCTTTAATGAGCAGTTCTTC.

The sample holds a few counts of this clonotype. The chain couples TRBV19 to TRBJ1-4; 7 bases are a match to TRBD1. Germline V gene lookup returns CDR1 LNHDA and CDR2 SQIVND (reference sequence). The CDR3 totals 15 residues. With 6 bases clipped from V and 8 bases from J, the junction kept 12 bases outside the gene matches. For the CDR3, the DNA is TGTGCCAGTAGCGCAATACCGGGACAGAGCGAAAAACTGTTTTTT. Translated, it gives CASSAIPGQSEKLFF.

This clonotype showed up just a few times. The chain has TRBV29-1 and TRBJ2-7; a weak D match, TRBD2 (5 bases). With 2 bases removed from V and 0 bases from J, the gap between germline ends came to 14 bases. The CDR3 is 15 amino acids. The germline gives CDR1 SQVTM, CDR2 ANQGSEA. CDR3 in amino acids: CSVELLGLNSYEQYF. For the CDR3, the DNA is TGCAGCGTTGAACTACTTGGACTCAACTCCTACGAGCAGTACTTC.

V usage is TRBV2 and J usage is TRBJ1-5; D remains unclear. CDR1 SNHLY and CDR2 FYNNEI come from the germline V gene. Trimming pared 7 bases from V and 6 bases from J, leaving 10 bases between. This CDR3 region has 12 residues. The CDR3 loop is CASKSEGQPQHF. The DNA for the CDR3 is TGTGCCAGCAAGTCAGAGGGTCAGCCCCAGCATTTT.

This clonotype appeared many times. The chain employs TRBV6-1 and TRBJ2-7; no reliable D call. The germline V and J ends were trimmed by 0 bases and 6 bases, with 9 bases remaining between them. CDR1 is MNHNS, CDR2 SASEGT, per germline. The CDR3 sequence is 13 residues long. The CDR3 protein is CASSEALSSEQYF. CDR3 nucleotide sequence: TGTGCCAGCAGTGAAGCGCTTAGCAGCGAGCAGTACTTC.

This clonotype was observed a single time. V and J are TRBV15 and TRBJ1-6, with 9 bases matching TRBD1. The germline CDR1 and CDR2 sequences are LNHNV and YYDKDF (reference sequence). The CDR3 has 15 amino acids. V gave up 1 base and J gave up 10 bases; unmatched junction bases: 5. DNA for the CDR3: TGTGCCACCAGCAGAGGAACAGGGGGCGGGTCACCCCTCCACTTT. This sequence encodes CATSRGTGGGSPLHF.

CDR3 sequence: CASSLLTQETSGRTDTQYF. The CDR3 DNA follows: TGTGCCAGCAGCTTACTTACACAAGAGACTAGCGGGCGCACAGATACGCAGTATTTT. V gene TRBV7-6 combines with J gene TRBJ2-3; 10 bases map to TRBD2. This CDR3 is built from 19 residues. V trimming: 2 bases; J trimming: 1 base; junction bases outside the gene matches: 12. Germline CDR1 and CDR2: SGHVS and FNYEAQ.